Listed below are T cell receptor beta chains from one sample, sequenced in a study of T cell responses to AZD1222 COVID-19 vaccine. Repertoires were generated with immunoSEQ multiplex PCR, while TCRdb's copy carries only in-frame clones and drops some. The data show 150,000 to 180,000 clones, about nine tenths seen once. The sample was peripheral blood, taken on day 0 of AZD1222 vaccination. The source is an adult in good health. CDR3s include the opening cysteine and the closing phenylalanine or tryptophan. A D gene is named only where the DNA matches it firmly. Clone size is given for some rows only: seen once, a few or many times, or a class if the clone is expanded.

>TRBJ2-7|.|.|TRBV6-5
CASTAGDYEQYF
TGTGCCAGCACGGCAGGGGATTACGAGCAGTACTTC
>TRBJ2-5|.|.|TRBV27
CASRSPAVQETQYF
TGTGCCAGCAGGTCACCGGCCGTCCAAGAGACCCAGTACTTC
>TRBJ1-6|few|TRBD1|TRBV28
CASSLPQGGNSPLHF
TGTGCCAGCAGTTTACCACAGGGGGGGAATTCACCCCTCCACTTT
>TRBJ2-5|.|.|TRBV21-1
CASSDLGAPRSETQYF
TGTGCCAGCAGCGACCTCGGAGCCCCACGCTCGGAGACCCAGTACTTC
>TRBJ1-6|.|.|TRBV6-1
CASSDRGTGAPLHF
TGTGCCAGCAGTGATCGGGGGACTGGGGCACCCCTCCACTTT
>TRBJ2-3|.|.|TRBV3-1/TRBV3-2
CASSPGTPTQYF
TGTGCCAGCAGCCCAGGGACTCCGACGCAGTATTTT
>TRBJ1-4|.|.|TRBV7-9
CASSLAGLEKLFF
TGTGCCAGCAGCTTAGCTGGGTTGGAAAAACTGTTTTTT
>TRBJ1-5|.|.|TRBV6-2/TRBV6-3
CASSRGGPNQPQHF
TGTGCCAGCAGTCGTGGGGGGCCCAATCAGCCCCAGCATTTT
>TRBJ1-4|few|.|TRBV6-2/TRBV6-3
CASSRTRQSNEKLFF
TGTGCCAGCAGTCGGACCCGACAGTCTAATGAAAAACTGTTTTTT
>TRBJ1-4|.|TRBD1|TRBV18
CASSPRRGSSEKLFF
TGTGCCAGCTCACCTCGCAGGGGGAGCAGTGAAAAACTGTTTTTT
>TRBJ1-2|.|.|TRBV19
CASSRPISQGAYGYTF
TGTGCCAGTAGTAGACCGATTTCACAGGGTGCCTATGGCTACACCTTC
>TRBJ1-2|few|.|TRBV12-3/TRBV12-4
CASSPSGGYGYTF
TGTGCCAGCAGTCCTAGTGGAGGTTATGGCTACACCTTC
>TRBJ1-1|.|.|TRBV21-1
CASSKGRGSMNTEAFF
TGTGCCAGCAGCAAAGGAAGGGGGAGCATGAACACTGAAGCTTTCTTT
>TRBJ1-5|.|.|TRBV6-2/TRBV6-3
CASSPPGRSQPQHF
TGTGCCAGCAGTCCCCCGGGGAGGAGTCAGCCCCAGCATTTT
>TRBJ1-5|.|TRBD1|TRBV5-5
CASSPWTGLGQPQHF
TGTGCCAGCAGCCCCTGGACAGGGTTAGGTCAGCCCCAGCATTTT
>TRBJ2-7|.|.|TRBV5-6
CASSSGPGLSYEQYF
TGTGCCAGCAGCTCCGGGCCAGGTCTTTCCTACGAGCAGTACTTC
>TRBJ2-3|few|TRBD1|TRBV5-1
CASSDIQGTTDTQYF
TGCGCCAGCAGCGACATACAGGGGACCACAGATACGCAGTATTTT
>TRBJ1-1|.|TRBD1|TRBV19
CASTLTGVNTEAFF
TGTGCCAGTACTCTAACAGGGGTGAACACTGAAGCTTTCTTT
>TRBJ1-1|.|.|TRBV5-4
CASSLGLSNTEAFF
TGTGCCAGCAGCTTGGGGCTATCTAACACTGAAGCTTTCTTT
>TRBJ1-5|.|.|TRBV7-2
CASSLTGQGQPQHF
TGTGCCAGCAGCCTCACAGGGCAGGGGCAGCCCCAGCATTTT
>TRBJ1-1|.|TRBD1|TRBV5-6
CASIHGRGTGGTEAFF
TGTGCCAGCATCCACGGCCGTGGGACAGGGGGAACTGAAGCTTTCTTT
>TRBJ1-2|.|.|TRBV30
CAWSARINYGYTF
TGTGCCTGGAGTGCCCGAATTAACTATGGCTACACCTTC
>TRBJ1-5|.|.|TRBV29-1
CSVGSSNQPQHF
TGCAGCGTTGGGAGTAGCAATCAGCCCCAGCATTTT
>TRBJ2-3|.|.|TRBV7-8
CASSPRGPGQISTDTQYF
TGTGCCAGCAGTCCTCGGGGGCCGGGACAAATTAGCACAGATACGCAGTATTTT
>TRBJ1-6|.|.|TRBV28
CASSSLRGLNSPLHF
TGTGCCAGCAGTTCCCTGCGGGGATTAAATTCACCCCTCCACTTT
>TRBJ2-1|.|TRBD2|TRBV5-1
CASSLERGREQFF
TGCGCCAGCAGCTTGGAGCGGGGTCGGGAGCAGTTCTTC
>TRBJ2-7|once|.|TRBV6-6
CATTDSTYEQYF
TGTGCCACCACTGACAGTACCTACGAGCAGTACTTC
>TRBJ2-1|.|.|TRBV3-1/TRBV3-2
CASSQSGTGHNEQFF
TGTGCCAGCAGTCAGAGCGGGACAGGTCACAATGAGCAGTTCTTC
>TRBJ1-4|.|TRBD1|TRBV5-1
CASSSAGTGYEKLFF
TGCGCCAGCAGCTCCGCCGGGACAGGGTATGAAAAACTGTTTTTT
>TRBJ1-2|.|.|TRBV7-9
CASSIGTDYGYTF
TGTGCCAGCAGCATAGGGACGGACTATGGCTACACCTTC
>TRBJ2-5|.|.|TRBV2
CASLSRGQETQYF
TGTGCCAGCCTTAGCCGGGGCCAAGAGACCCAGTACTTC
>TRBJ2-2|.|.|TRBV7-8
CASRLARVGTGELFF
TGTGCCAGCAGACTGGCCAGGGTAGGCACCGGGGAGCTGTTTTTT
>TRBJ1-1|.|.|TRBV27
CASSSYPWAEAFF
TGTGCCAGCAGTTCCTACCCATGGGCTGAAGCTTTCTTT
>TRBJ2-5|once|TRBD2|TRBV11-2
CASSPGTSQETQYF
TGTGCCAGCAGCCCCGGGACTAGCCAAGAGACCCAGTACTTC
>TRBJ2-5|.|.|TRBV18
CASSPRSGPGETQYF
TGTGCCAGCTCACCACGGAGCGGGCCCGGGGAGACCCAGTACTTC
>TRBJ2-2|.|TRBD2|TRBV19
CASITSGGRYTGELFF
TGTGCCAGTATTACTAGCGGGGGGCGATACACCGGGGAGCTGTTTTTT
>TRBJ2-7|.|TRBD1|TRBV18
CASSPGGQGVYEQYF
TGTGCCAGCTCACCGGGGGGACAGGGTGTATACGAGCAGTACTTC
>TRBJ2-7|.|.|TRBV7-2
CASSLGTGPSYEQYF
TGTGCCAGCAGCTTAGGTACGGGCCCTTCCTACGAGCAGTACTTC
>TRBJ2-2|.|.|TRBV28
CASSEGNTGELFF
TGTGCCAGCAGTGAGGGGAACACCGGGGAGCTGTTTTTT
>TRBJ2-3|.|.|TRBV28
CASSPDLSRGTQYF
TGTGCCAGCAGTCCCGACCTCTCACGAGGTACGCAGTATTTT
>TRBJ1-3|.|.|TRBV7-2
CASSLDRVGNTIYF
TGTGCCAGCAGCTTAGACAGGGTTGGAAACACCATATATTTT
>TRBJ1-1|.|.|TRBV28
CASTSPQGPSTEAFF
TGTGCCAGCACGTCACCGCAGGGGCCAAGCACTGAAGCTTTCTTT
>TRBJ1-2|.|.|TRBV7-2
CASTLLRDGYTF
TGTGCCAGCACCTTGTTGAGGGATGGCTACACCTTC
>TRBJ2-3|.|.|TRBV5-4
CASSLEAGNTDTQYF
TGTGCCAGCAGCTTGGAGGCCGGGAACACAGATACGCAGTATTTT